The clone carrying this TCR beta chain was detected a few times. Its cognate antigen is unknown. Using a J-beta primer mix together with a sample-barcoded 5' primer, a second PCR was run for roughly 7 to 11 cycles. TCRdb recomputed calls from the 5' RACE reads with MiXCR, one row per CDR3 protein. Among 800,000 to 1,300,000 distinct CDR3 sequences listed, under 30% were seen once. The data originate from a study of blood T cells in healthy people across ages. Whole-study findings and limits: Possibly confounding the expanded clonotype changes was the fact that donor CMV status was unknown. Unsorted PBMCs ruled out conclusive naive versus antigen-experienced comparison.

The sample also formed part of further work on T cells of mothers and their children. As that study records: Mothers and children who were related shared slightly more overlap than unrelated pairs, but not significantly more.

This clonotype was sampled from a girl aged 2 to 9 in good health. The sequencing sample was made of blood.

In DNA, the CDR3 is TGCAGTGCTCGAGTTTGGCGGGGAGAGACCCAGTACTTC. It codes for CSARVWRGETQYF. The J gene is TRBJ2-5, the V gene TRBV20-1, with a weak D call TRBD2 (6 bases). The CDR3 totals 13 residues. The germline V and J ends were trimmed by 5 bases and 4 bases, with 14 bases remaining between them. Germline V gene data show CDR1 as DFQATT and CDR2 as SNEGSKA (reference sequence).